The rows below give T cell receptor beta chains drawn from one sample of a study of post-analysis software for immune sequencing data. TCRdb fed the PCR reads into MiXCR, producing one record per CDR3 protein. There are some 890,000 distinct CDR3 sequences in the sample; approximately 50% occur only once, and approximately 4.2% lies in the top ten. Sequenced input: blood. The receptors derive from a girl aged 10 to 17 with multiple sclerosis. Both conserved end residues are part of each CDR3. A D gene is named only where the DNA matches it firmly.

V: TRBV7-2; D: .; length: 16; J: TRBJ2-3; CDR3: CASRSSRQRFTDTQYF
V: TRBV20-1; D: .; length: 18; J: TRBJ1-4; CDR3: CSARGVALGQATNEKLFF
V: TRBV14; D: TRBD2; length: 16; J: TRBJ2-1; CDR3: CASSQASGGSYNEQFF
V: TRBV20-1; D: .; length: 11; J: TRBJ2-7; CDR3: CSARGDYEQYF
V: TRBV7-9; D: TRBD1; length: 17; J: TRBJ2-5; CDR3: CASRPPGTGTDRETQYF
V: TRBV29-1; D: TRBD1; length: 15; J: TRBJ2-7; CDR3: CSVEEGQADSYEQYF
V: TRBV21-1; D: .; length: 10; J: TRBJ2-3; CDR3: CAAEVDTQYF
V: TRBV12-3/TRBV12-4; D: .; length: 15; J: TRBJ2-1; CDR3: CASRPSAPSYNEQFF
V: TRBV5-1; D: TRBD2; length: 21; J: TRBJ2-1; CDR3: CASREWGGLAGRVVSYNEQFF
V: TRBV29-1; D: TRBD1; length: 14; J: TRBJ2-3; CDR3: CSVEGTGGPDTQYF
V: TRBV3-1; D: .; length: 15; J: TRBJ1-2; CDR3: CASSHQVWGGRGYTF
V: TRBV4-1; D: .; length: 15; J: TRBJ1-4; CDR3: CASSQGRGTNEKLFF
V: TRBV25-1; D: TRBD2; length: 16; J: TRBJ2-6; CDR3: CASSERAGTGANVLTF
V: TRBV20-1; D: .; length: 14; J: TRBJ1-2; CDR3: CSARDWGIAEGYTF
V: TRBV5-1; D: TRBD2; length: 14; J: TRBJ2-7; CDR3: CASSLAGVSYEQYF
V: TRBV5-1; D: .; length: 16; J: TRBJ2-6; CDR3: CASSTDRDSGANVLTF
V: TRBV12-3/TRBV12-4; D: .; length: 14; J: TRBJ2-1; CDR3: CASSLRALANEQFF
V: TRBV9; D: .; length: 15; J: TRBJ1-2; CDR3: CASSVGSGANYGYTF
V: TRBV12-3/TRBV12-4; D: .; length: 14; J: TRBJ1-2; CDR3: CASSPLQKNYGYTF
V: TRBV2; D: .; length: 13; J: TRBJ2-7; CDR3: CASSVSGSYEQYF
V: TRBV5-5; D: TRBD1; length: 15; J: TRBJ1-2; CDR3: CASSLPTTGNYGYTF
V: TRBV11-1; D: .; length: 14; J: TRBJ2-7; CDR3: CASSSRASAYEQYF
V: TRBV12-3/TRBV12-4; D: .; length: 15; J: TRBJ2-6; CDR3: CASSLRGPGANVLTF
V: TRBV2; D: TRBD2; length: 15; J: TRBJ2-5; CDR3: CASTLAGGLGRTQYF
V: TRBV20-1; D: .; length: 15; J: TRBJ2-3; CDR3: CSARGSWVRTDTQYF
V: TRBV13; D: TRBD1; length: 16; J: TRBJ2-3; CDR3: CASSPRRQGAPDTQYF
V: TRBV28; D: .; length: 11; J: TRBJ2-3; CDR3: CASSRIETQYF
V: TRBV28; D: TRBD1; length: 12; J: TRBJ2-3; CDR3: CASNTGVGTQYF
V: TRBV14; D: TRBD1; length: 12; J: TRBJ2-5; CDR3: CASSRGRDRQYF
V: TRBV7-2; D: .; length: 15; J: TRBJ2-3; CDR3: CASSLDLLQADTQYF
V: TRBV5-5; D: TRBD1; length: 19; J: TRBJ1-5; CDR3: CASSPRTGQGFFNNQPQHF
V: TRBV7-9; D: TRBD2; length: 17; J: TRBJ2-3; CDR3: CASSSRKAGEGADTQYF
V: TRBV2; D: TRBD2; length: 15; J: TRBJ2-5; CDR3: CASSWDSGGQETQYF
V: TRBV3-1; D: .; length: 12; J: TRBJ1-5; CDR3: CASSRTDQPQHF
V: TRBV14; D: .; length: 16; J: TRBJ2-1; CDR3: CASSQGSVRSYNEQFF
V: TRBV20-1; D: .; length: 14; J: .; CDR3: CSASVRGLSETQYF
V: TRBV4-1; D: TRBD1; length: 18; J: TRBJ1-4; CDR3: CASSHPRGGQATNEKLFF
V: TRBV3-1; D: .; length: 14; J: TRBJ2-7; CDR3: CASSQGAEGYEQYF
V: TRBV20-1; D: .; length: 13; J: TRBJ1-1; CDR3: CSARLGLNTEAFF
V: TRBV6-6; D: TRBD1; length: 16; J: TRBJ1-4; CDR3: CASSYGQGATNEKLFF
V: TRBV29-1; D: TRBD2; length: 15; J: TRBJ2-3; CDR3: CSVGVLAGVTDTQYF
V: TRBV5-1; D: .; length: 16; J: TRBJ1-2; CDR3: CASSLATGTGGAGYTF
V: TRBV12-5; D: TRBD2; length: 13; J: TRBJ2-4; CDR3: CASGLGSGTREYF
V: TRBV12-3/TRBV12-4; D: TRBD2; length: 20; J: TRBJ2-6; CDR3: CASSKGLAGVSPSGANVLTF
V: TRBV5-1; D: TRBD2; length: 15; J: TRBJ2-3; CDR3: CASMTSGESTDTQYF
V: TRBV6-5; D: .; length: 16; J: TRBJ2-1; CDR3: CASSRTAFSRTNEQFF